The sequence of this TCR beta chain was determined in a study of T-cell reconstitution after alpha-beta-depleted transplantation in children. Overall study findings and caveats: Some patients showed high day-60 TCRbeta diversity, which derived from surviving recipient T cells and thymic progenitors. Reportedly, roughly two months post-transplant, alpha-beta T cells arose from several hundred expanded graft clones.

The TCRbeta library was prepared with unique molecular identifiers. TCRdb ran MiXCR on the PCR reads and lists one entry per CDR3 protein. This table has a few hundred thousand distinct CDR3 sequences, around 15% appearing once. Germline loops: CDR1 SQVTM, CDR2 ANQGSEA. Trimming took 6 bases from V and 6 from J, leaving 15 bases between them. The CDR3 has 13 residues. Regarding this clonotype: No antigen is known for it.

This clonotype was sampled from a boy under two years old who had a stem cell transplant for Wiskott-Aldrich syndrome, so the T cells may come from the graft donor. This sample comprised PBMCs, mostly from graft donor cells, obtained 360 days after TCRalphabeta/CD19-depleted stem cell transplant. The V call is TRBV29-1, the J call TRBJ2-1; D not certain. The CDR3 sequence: CSVDGMDGNEQFF. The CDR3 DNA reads TGCAGCGTCGACGGTATGGACGGCAATGAGCAGTTCTTC.